This TCR beta chain appears in the sequencing data of a study of T cell repertoires in cytomegalovirus infection. Study-level background: CMV infection together with matching HLA type was indicated by public TCR beta signatures.

Study-level results: HLA-C-restricted CMV-specific TCR beta clonotypes were dominant in the ex vivo response. The cumulative frequency of public TCR beta families identified carriers of CMV plus the relevant HLA.

The CDR3 consists of 15 residues. V lost 1 base and J lost 4; bases outside the gene matches: 5. As regards this clonotype: Its antigen is unidentified.

Using its own MiXCR run on the reads, TCRdb lists one record per CDR3 protein. The table lists around 170,000 distinct CDR3 sequences, 17% of them singletons. The specimen was CD8+ T cells from PBMCs. This sequence joins TRBV12-3 or TRBV12-4 and TRBJ2-3; 7 bases line up with TRBD1. The clonotype originates from a human donor in good health (CMV status not recorded). Some clones in this sample may be carry-over from other donors' samples. The CDR3 loop reads CASSLDRGRADTQYF. In nucleotides, the CDR3 is TGTGCCAGCAGTTTAGATAGGGGGCGAGCAGATACGCAGTATTTT.